This TCR beta chain was identified in a study of blood T cells in healthy people across ages. Study-wide points: Older age coincided with a roughly linear decline in TCR beta diversity per million T cells.

Donor samples were obtained from healthy Caucasian individuals from Russia, aged about 6 to 90. V dropped 6 bases and J dropped 6 bases, with 17 bases sitting between them. Per the germline V gene, CDR1 is DFQATT and CDR2 is SNEGSKA (reference sequence). The CDR3 runs to 13 residues. The use of a sample-barcoded 5' primer and a J-beta primer mix characterized a second PCR of about 6 to 11 cycles. Each CDR3 protein gets one entry after TCRdb re-called the 5' RACE reads with MiXCR. This sample has 780,000 or so distinct CDR3 sequences, with 45% to 70% found just once. Notes on this clonotype: Antigen unknown.

The rearrangement joins TRBV20-1 to TRBJ1-2; D is possibly TRBD1 (6 bases). Sequenced sample: blood. The receptor was derived from a man aged 40-55 years in good health. The CDR3 loop reads CSAQGGGFNGYTF. CDR3 bases: TGCAGTGCCCAAGGGGGGGGATTCAATGGCTACACCTTC.